This record covers a single T cell receptor (beta chain). Its antigen is currently unknown. The data originate from a study of blood T cells in healthy people across ages. Together with a sample-barcoded 5' primer, a J-beta primer mix was included in a second PCR lasting about 6 to 12 cycles. Each of the samples gave a minimum of 3 million paired-end reads that contained CDR3. TCRdb re-derived calls from the 5' RACE reads in MiXCR, one entry per CDR3 protein. The sample carries 1 million or so distinct CDR3 sequences, around 45% recorded once. The CDR3 sequence is 15 residues long. V lost 3 bases and J 0 bases, leaving 10 bases between the germline ends. Per germline, CDR1 SGHNT and CDR2 YENEEA. Study conclusions and caveats: Roughly linear age-related decline in beta diversity appeared, significant by age approximately 41.

The specimen sequenced was blood. The chain links TRBV11-3 to TRBJ2-3; TRBD1 might be the D (6 bases). This receptor was identified in a woman aged 55 to 70 in good health. CDR3 loop: CASSLGTTSTDTQYF. CDR3 nucleotide sequence: TGTGCCAGCAGCTTGGGGACAACTAGCACAGATACGCAGTATTTT.